These 16 T cell receptor beta chains share one sample of origin, sequenced in a study of shared clonotypes between healthy human individuals. Data came from immunoSEQ multiplex PCR; TCRdb stores just in-frame clones and leaves some out. The table has about 2.3 million clones, about 90% seen once. Sequenced input: naive CD4+ T cells from PBMCs. The sample's subset: CD45RA+ positively selected. These receptors all stem from a man between 18 and 29 years old in good health. Some clones in this sample may be carry-over from other donors' samples.

V gene TRBV6-6 combines with J gene TRBJ1-1; 12 bases are shared with TRBD1. The CDR3 spans 16 residues. Per germline, CDR1 MNHNY and CDR2 SVGAGI (reference sequence). With 10 bases clipped from V and 3 bases from J, the junction kept 12 bases outside the gene matches. The CDR3 here is CATRQGQGAGYTEAFF. The CDR3 DNA sequence: TGTGCCACAAGGCAGGGACAGGGGGCAGGATACACTGAAGCTTTCTTT.

V and J are TRBV5-1 and TRBJ2-1, with a possible D match to TRBD2 (5 bases). The germline gives CDR1 SGHRS, CDR2 YFSETQ. There are 14 residues in the CDR3. V lost 3 bases to trimming and J lost 4 bases, with 11 bases between them. The CDR3 DNA follows: TGCGCCAGCAGCTGGGAAGGACTGTACAATGAGCAGTTCTTC. Translation gives CASSWEGLYNEQFF.

About this clone: In the same sample, other DNA sequences code for this CDR3. The chain has TRBV5-1 and TRBJ2-1; weak D call: TRBD2 (6 bases). The CDR3 runs to 16 residues. Trimming took 0 bases from V and 1 from J, leaving 11 bases between them. The germline CDR1 and CDR2 sequences are SGHRS and YFSETQ. This CDR3 is CASSLVLAGSYNEQFF. The CDR3 coding sequence is TGCGCCAGCAGCTTGGTACTAGCAGGTTCCTACAATGAGCAGTTCTTC.

This rearrangement joins TRBV28 to TRBJ1-2, with D possibly being TRBD1 (5 bases). CDR3 length: 14 amino acids. Germline V gene lookup returns CDR1 MDHEN and CDR2 SYDVKM. V was shortened by 6 bases and J by 6 bases, with 17 bases between the two germline ends. This CDR3 is CASSYSLSRDGYTF. The CDR3, as DNA: TGTGCCAGCAGCTATTCCTTATCCAGGGATGGCTACACCTTC.

A few counts support this clone. Additional DNA sequences in this sample encode the identical CDR3. The chain joins TRBV7-3 to TRBJ1-1; D remains unclear. The germline V gene has CDR1 SGHTA and CDR2 FQGTGA. This CDR3 has 13 amino acids. The V and J ends lost 0 bases and 4 bases respectively, with 6 bases between them. Here the CDR3 reads CASSLTGSTEAFF. For the CDR3, the DNA is TGTGCCAGCAGCTTAACAGGGAGCACTGAAGCTTTCTTT.

V usage is TRBV30 and J usage is TRBJ1-2; 9 bases line up with TRBD1. The CDR3 has 13 amino acids. The V gene's germline CDR1 is GTSNPN and CDR2 SVGIG (reference sequence). V was clipped by 5 bases and J by 2 bases; unmatched bases: 3. The CDR3 DNA follows: TGTGCCTGGGTGGGACAGGGCAACTATGGCTACACCTTC. This codes for CAWVGQGNYGYTF.

About this clone itself: Different DNA sequences within this sample yield the same CDR3. The chain employs TRBV5-1 and TRBJ2-3, with 7 bases fitting TRBD2. This CDR3 has 15 amino acids. V was clipped by 4 bases and J by 4 bases; unmatched bases: 9. Germline lookup yields CDR1 SGHRS and CDR2 YFSETQ. CDR3 nucleotides: TGCGCCAGCAGCCCCCTGGCGGGAGTCGCAGATACGCAGTATTTT. Translated, it gives CASSPLAGVADTQYF.

A single count supports this clone. The sample contains more than one DNA sequence encoding this CDR3. This chain connects TRBV28 to TRBJ1-1, with TRBD1 as a possible D gene (5 bases). Germline V gene sequence: CDR1 MDHEN, CDR2 SYDVKM. V was pared by 4 bases and J by 0 bases, with 12 bases between. CDR3 length: 15 residues. This chain's CDR3 is CASSSPGRVNTEAFF. CDR3 coding DNA: TGTGCCAGCAGTTCGCCAGGGAGGGTGAACACTGAAGCTTTCTTT.

The chain uses TRBV2 and TRBJ1-2; D is ambiguous. CDR1 is SNHLY and CDR2 is FYNNEI in the germline V gene. V was shortened by 7 bases and J by 2 bases, with 8 bases between the two germline ends. This CDR3 is 12 amino acids long. The CDR3 is CASKRINYGYTF. The CDR3 DNA sequence: TGTGCCAGCAAGCGGATAAACTATGGCTACACCTTC. Complete variable domain (other parts from reference TRBV2 and TRBJ1-2): EPEVTQTPSHQVTQMGQEVILRCVPISNHLYFYWYRQILGQKVEFLVSFYNNEISEKSEIFDDQFSVERPDGSNFTLKIRSTKLEDSAMYFCASKRINYGYTFGSGTRLTVV.

The genes are TRBV5-1 and TRBJ1-1; 8 bases agree with TRBD1. Per the germline V gene, CDR1 is SGHRS and CDR2 is YFSETQ. The CDR3 is 13 residues long. The junction had 6 bases not matched to a gene; V was cut back by 4 bases and J by 7 bases. The CDR3 nucleotides read TGCGCCAGCAGCCCCGGACAGGGCGTTGAAGCTTTCTTT. It codes for CASSPGQGVEAFF.

The chain recombines TRBV7-9 with TRBJ2-3; maybe TRBD2 (6 bases). The germline CDR1 and CDR2 sequences are SEHNR and FQNEAQ (reference sequence). The CDR3 runs 15 residues. The V end was cut by 2 bases, the J end by 6 bases, with 15 bases between. CDR3 DNA: TGTGCCAGCAGCTTATCCTCAACTAGCTCGGATACGCAGTATTTT. This encodes CASSLSSTSSDTQYF. Full variable domain (outside the CDR3, taken from reference TRBV7-9 and TRBJ2-3): DTGVSQNPRHKITKRGQNVTFRCDPISEHNRLYWYRQTLGQGPEFLTYFQNEAQLEKSRLLSDRFSAERPKGSFSTLEIQRTEQGDSAMYLCASSLSSTSSDTQYFGPGTRLTVL.

CDR3 protein: CASSLGDSSYEQYF. CDR3 DNA: TGTGCCAGCAGCTTGGGCGACAGCTCCTACGAGCAGTACTTC. The V and J genes are TRBV5-4 and TRBJ2-7; D is perhaps TRBD1 (5 bases). Trimming removed 0 bases from V and 0 bases from J, with 7 bases in between. The CDR3 contains 14 residues. Germline CDR1 reads SGHNT; CDR2 reads YYREEE (reference sequence).

This clone has a single count. This chain uses TRBV5-1 with TRBJ2-5; 8 nucleotides align to TRBD2. Trimming at V came to 3 bases and at J to 2 bases, leaving 9 bases not matched to a gene. The CDR3 length is 16 residues. Germline assignment: CDR1 SGHRS and CDR2 YFSETQ. DNA for the CDR3: TGCGCCAGCAGCTCGGAACTAGCGGTACTACAAGAGACCCAGTACTTC. Its protein is CASSSELAVLQETQYF.

This chain's CDR3 is CASLTSGTGGYGYTF. The CDR3 coding sequence is TGTGCCAGCCTAACTTCCGGGACAGGGGGATATGGCTACACCTTC. The rearrangement uses TRBV19 and TRBJ1-2, with 11 bases matching TRBD1. The CDR3 length is 15 residues. V dropped 9 bases and J dropped 5; count of bases not matched to a gene: 11. Germline V lookup: CDR1 LNHDA, CDR2 SQIVND (reference sequence). Full variable domain (rest looked up from reference TRBV19 and TRBJ1-2): DGGITQSPKYLFRKEGQNVTLSCEQNLNHDAMYWYRQDPGQGLRLIYYSQIVNDFQKGDIAEGYSVSREKKESFPLTVTSAQKNPTAFYLCASLTSGTGGYGYTFGSGTRLTVV.

This clone was seen a few times. The J gene is TRBJ1-5, the V gene TRBV19; TRBD1 agrees at 8 bases. The CDR3 consists of 14 residues. The ends lost 10 bases at V and 4 bases at J; junction bases unmatched: 9. In germline, CDR1 is LNHDA, CDR2 SQIVND (reference sequence). Here the CDR3 DNA reads TGTGCCACCGAGACAGGGGACCTAAATCAGCCCCAGCATTTT. Its protein is CATETGDLNQPQHF.

About this clone: This sample includes further DNA sequences coding for the same CDR3. This chain uses TRBV28 with TRBJ2-1, with D perhaps matching TRBD2 (6 bases). The V end lost 3 bases, the J end lost 2 bases, and 8 bases lay between the germline ends. The germline gives CDR1 MDHEN, CDR2 SYDVKM. The CDR3 length is 14 residues. DNA for the CDR3: TGTGCCAGCAGTTTCACGGGGGCCTACAATGAGCAGTTCTTC. The encoded protein is CASSFTGAYNEQFF.